The clone carrying this T cell receptor (beta chain) showed up just a few times. The sample comes from a study of blood T cell repertoires in COVID-19. The overall study: Sites in the United States, Italy and Spain provided acute and convalescent COVID-19 samples. PBMCs, B-cell-depleted T cells, or T cells were the source of the cDNA or gDNA that made up the material.

The protocol was immunoSEQ multiplex PCR, while the TCRdb copy is restricted to in-frame clones and leaves out a portion. The table includes tens of thousands of clones, over 65% detected once. The CDR3 is 14 amino acids. Unmatched junction bases numbered 6, after V lost 4 bases and J lost 5 bases. Germline V lookup: CDR1 SGHNT, CDR2 YYREEE (reference sequence). The V gene is TRBV5-4, the J gene TRBJ2-5, with 9 bases aligning to TRBD2. The TCR was taken from a woman in her 70s with acute or convalescent COVID-19. What was sequenced was peripheral blood. The chain's CDR3 is CASSTRGGRETQYF. CDR3 nucleotides: TGTGCCAGCAGCACGCGGGGGGGCAGGGAGACCCAGTACTTC.